Reported below is one TCR beta chain. The target antigen is unknown. This entry is derived from a study of OX40 agonist ivuxolimab in advanced cancers. Measured with immunoSEQ multiplex PCR; TCRdb has only the in-frame clones, and not every one. The sample includes about 94,000 clones, around 87% of them seen just once. This CDR3 is 16 amino acids long. The study, taken as a whole, reports: Expanded clones were, on average, more numerous in CD8+ T cells than in CD4+.

The starting material was CD4+ or CD8+ T cells sorted from blood, obtained in a trial of the OX40 agonist ivuxolimab. The chain recombines TRBV21-1 with TRBJ2-2; the table names TRBD2, a call not compared with the DNA. TRBV21-1 is flagged as a pseudogene. This TCR was sampled from an adult with an advanced solid tumor such as melanoma, head and neck, liver or kidney cancer. The CDR3 DNA reads TGTGCCAGCAGCAAAGGTGGGGAGGGGCCGCCCGGGGAGCTGTTTTTT. Encoded protein: CASSKGGEGPPGELFF.